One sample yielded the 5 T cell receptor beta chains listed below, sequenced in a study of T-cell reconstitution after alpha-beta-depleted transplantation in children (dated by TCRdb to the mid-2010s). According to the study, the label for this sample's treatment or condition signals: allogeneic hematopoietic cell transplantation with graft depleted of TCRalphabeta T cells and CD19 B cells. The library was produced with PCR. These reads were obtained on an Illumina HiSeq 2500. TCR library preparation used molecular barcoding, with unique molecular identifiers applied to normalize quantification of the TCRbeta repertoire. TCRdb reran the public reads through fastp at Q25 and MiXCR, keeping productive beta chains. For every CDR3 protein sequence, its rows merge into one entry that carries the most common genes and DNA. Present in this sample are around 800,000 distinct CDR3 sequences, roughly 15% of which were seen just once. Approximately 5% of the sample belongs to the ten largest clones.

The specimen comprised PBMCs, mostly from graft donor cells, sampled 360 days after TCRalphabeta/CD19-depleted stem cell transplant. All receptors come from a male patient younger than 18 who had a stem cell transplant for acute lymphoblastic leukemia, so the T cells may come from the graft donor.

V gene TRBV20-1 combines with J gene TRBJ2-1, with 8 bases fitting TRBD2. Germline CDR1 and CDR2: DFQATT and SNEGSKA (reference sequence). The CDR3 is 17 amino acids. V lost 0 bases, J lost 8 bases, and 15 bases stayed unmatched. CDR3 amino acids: CSARDVRGTSFFYEQFF. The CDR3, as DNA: TGCAGTGCTAGAGATGTAAGAGGGACTAGTTTTTTCTATGAGCAGTTCTTC.

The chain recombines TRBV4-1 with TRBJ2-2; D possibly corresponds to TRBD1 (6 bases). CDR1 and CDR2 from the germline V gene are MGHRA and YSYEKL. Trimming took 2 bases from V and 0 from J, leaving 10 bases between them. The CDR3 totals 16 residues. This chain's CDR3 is CASSQFRGSNTGELFF. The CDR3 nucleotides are TGCGCCAGCAGCCAATTCAGGGGCTCGAACACCGGGGAGCTGTTTTTT.

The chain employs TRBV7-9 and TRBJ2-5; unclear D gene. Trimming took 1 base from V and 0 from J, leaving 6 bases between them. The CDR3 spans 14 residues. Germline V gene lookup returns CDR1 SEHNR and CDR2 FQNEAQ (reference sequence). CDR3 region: CASSLEYYQETQYF. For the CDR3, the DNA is TGTGCCAGCAGCTTAGAATACTACCAAGAGACCCAGTACTTC.

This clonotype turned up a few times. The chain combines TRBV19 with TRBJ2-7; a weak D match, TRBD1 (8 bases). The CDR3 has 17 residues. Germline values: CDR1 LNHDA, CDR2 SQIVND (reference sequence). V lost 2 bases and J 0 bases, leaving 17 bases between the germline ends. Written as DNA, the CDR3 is TGTGCCAGTAGTATACGGACAGGGCGGGGGACCTCCTACGAGCAGTACTTC. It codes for CASSIRTGRGTSYEQYF.

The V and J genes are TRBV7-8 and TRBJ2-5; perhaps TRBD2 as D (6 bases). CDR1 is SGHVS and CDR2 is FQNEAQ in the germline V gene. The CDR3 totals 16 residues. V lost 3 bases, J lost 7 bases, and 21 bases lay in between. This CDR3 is CASSFALASYRGTQYF. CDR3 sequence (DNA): TGTGCCAGCAGCTTCGCCCTAGCGTCTTACCGGGGGACCCAGTACTTC.